Listed below are T cell receptor beta chains from one sample, sequenced in a study of T cells in localized non-small cell lung cancer. This table comes from immunoSEQ multiplex PCR, and its TCRdb copy is limited to in-frame clones, with some not included. The table records around 3,700 clones, roughly 29% of them present only once. The starting material was lung tumor tissue, obtained before any cancer treatment. These receptors were obtained from a male donor older than 55 with stage I lung adenocarcinoma. CDR3s include the opening cysteine and the closing phenylalanine or tryptophan. Each record gives: CDR3 DNA, CDR3 protein, V gene, clone size, J gene, D gene. A D gene is named only where the DNA matches it firmly. Rows give clone size only sometimes, using once, few, many, or a class for an expanded clone.

TGTGCCAGCTCATCGACATGGACAGGGAGAGATGGAAACACCATATATTTT | CASSSTWTGRDGNTIYF | TRBV18 | few | TRBJ1-3 | TRBD1
TGTGCCATCACGCCTGAAGCGAACACCGGGGAGCTGTTTTTT | CAITPEANTGELFF | TRBV6-8 | NA | TRBJ2-2 | NA
TGTGCCAGTAGTCCTCGACTGCGCCCAAGCTCCTACAATGAGCAGTTCTTC | CASSPRLRPSSYNEQFF | TRBV19 | NA | TRBJ2-1 | NA
TGTGCCTGGCAGACAGGGGGAACCTACGAGCAGTACTTC | CAWQTGGTYEQYF | TRBV30 | NA | TRBJ2-7 | TRBD1
TGTGCCAGCAGCGTAGGGGGCGGAGGAGGGACCGGGGAGCTGTTTTTT | CASSVGGGGGTGELFF | TRBV9 | medium-sized | TRBJ2-2 | NA
TGCGCCAGCAGTGTGGTAGCGGGACTTAATGAGCAGTTCTTC | CASSVVAGLNEQFF | TRBV10-2 | once | TRBJ2-1 | TRBD2
TGTGCCAGCAGTTTTGAGGGGGCTTTGGAAGCTTTCTTT | CASSFEGALEAFF | TRBV28 | few | TRBJ1-1 | TRBD1
TGTGCCAGTCTTCCCCCTAGCGGGAGGGCCCTCAATGAGCAGTTCTTC | CASLPPSGRALNEQFF | TRBV28 | once | TRBJ2-1 | TRBD2
TGTGCCTGGAAGTCGACAGGTGCGGAGACCCAGTACTTC | CAWKSTGAETQYF | TRBV30 | NA | TRBJ2-5 | NA
TGTGCCAGCACCGCCGGCGGTGCTCGGGGCAATGAGCAGTTCTTC | CASTAGGARGNEQFF | TRBV28 | medium-sized | TRBJ2-1 | NA
TGTGCTAGTGGTTCTCAATCGGGCCCAGAGGAGGACACCATATATTTT | CASGSQSGPEEDTIYF | TRBV12-5 | NA | TRBJ1-3 | NA
TGTGCCAGCAGTGAAGCGCGGCCCCGGGACAGGAACTATGGCTACACCTTC | CASSEARPRDRNYGYTF | TRBV6-1 | medium-sized | TRBJ1-2 | TRBD1
TGTGCCAGTAGAAAGGACAGGGGCGAAGGGACCCAGTACTTC | CASRKDRGEGTQYF | TRBV19 | few | TRBJ2-5 | TRBD1
TGTGCCAGCAGCTTAATCCCGGGGGCCTATGGCTACACCTTC | CASSLIPGAYGYTF | TRBV11-3 | medium-sized | TRBJ1-2 | NA
TGTGCCAGCTCAATCACGGGACAGGGCTCCGAGCAGTACTTC | CASSITGQGSEQYF | TRBV18 | NA | TRBJ2-7 | TRBD1
TGCAGCGTACAGGGGCGGTCTGGAAACACCATATATTTT | CSVQGRSGNTIYF | TRBV29-1 | NA | TRBJ1-3 | TRBD1
TGTGCCACCAGCAGAGATCTCGGTCTGGCTAACTATGGCTACACCTTC | CATSRDLGLANYGYTF | TRBV15 | NA | TRBJ1-2 | NA
TGTGCCTGGAGGGGAAACGCGTACGAGCAGTACTTC | CAWRGNAYEQYF | TRBV30 | NA | TRBJ2-7 | NA
TGCGCCAGCTCCCTTTGGGGGGTGGGCGGGGAGCTGTTTTTT | CASSLWGVGGELFF | TRBV4-1 | few | TRBJ2-2 | NA
TGCAGCGTTGATACTCCCGGGAACACTGAAGCTTTCTTT | CSVDTPGNTEAFF | TRBV29-1 | few | TRBJ1-1 | NA
TGTGCCAGCTCACCCCAGGGGGCGTTTGGCTACACCTTC | CASSPQGAFGYTF | TRBV18 | once | TRBJ1-2 | TRBD1
TGCAGCGCCCGACAGGGGGTCACTGAAGCTTTCTTT | CSARQGVTEAFF | TRBV29-1 | NA | TRBJ1-1 | TRBD1
TGTGCCAGCAGCTTAATCGGAAACCGTATCGGCTACACCTTC | CASSLIGNRIGYTF | TRBV11-3 | few | TRBJ1-2 | NA
TGCGCCAGCAGCCTCGGGACTAGCGGGGGGCTTAGCACAGATACGCAGTATTTT | CASSLGTSGGLSTDTQYF | TRBV1 | few | TRBJ2-3 | NA
TGCGCCAGCAGCCTGGGTGGATTGAACACTGAAGCTTTCTTT | CASSLGGLNTEAFF | TRBV5-1 | NA | TRBJ1-1 | NA
TGTGCCAGCTCACCGGGACAGGGGGCAGAAGAGACCCAGTACTTC | CASSPGQGAEETQYF | TRBV18 | NA | TRBJ2-5 | TRBD1
TGTGCCAGCAGCCTATCTCAAGGGGGCTACACCTTC | CASSLSQGGYTF | TRBV6-8 | NA | TRBJ1-2 | NA
TGCAGCGCCGCCGGGCGACTAGCAGAAGAGACCCAGTACTTC | CSAAGRLAEETQYF | TRBV29-1 | NA | TRBJ2-5 | TRBD2